Shown below are 18 T cell receptor beta chains from a single sample sequenced in a study of blood T cell repertoires in COVID-19. Produced via immunoSEQ multiplex PCR; TCRdb's table is partial and in-frame only. This sample has approximately 19,000 clones; around 84% occur once, and the top ten carry roughly 16%. What was sequenced was peripheral blood. All receptors come from a human donor with active COVID-19. The donor label of this sample is uncertain.

The J gene is TRBJ2-3, the V gene TRBV4-1, with 9 bases matching TRBD2. After removal of 0 bases from V and 0 bases from J, the junction contained 7 bases not matched to a gene. The CDR3 runs to 18 residues. From germline, CDR1 is MGHRA and CDR2 YSYEKL. The CDR3 DNA follows: TGCGCCAGCAGCCAAGACCCCCCGCTAGCGGGAAGCACAGATACGCAGTATTTT. Protein: CASSQDPPLAGSTDTQYF.

Only one count was recorded for this clone. The chain combines TRBV10-3 with TRBJ1-3; D is ambiguous. The CDR3 loop spans 14 amino acids. Looked up from germline, CDR1 is ENHRY and CDR2 is SYGVKD. Deletions cut 10 bases from V and 0 bases from J, with 13 bases between. CDR3 loop: CATARGDSGNTIYF. The CDR3 DNA reads as TGTGCCACAGCCCGCGGGGACTCTGGAAACACCATATATTTT.

The chain uses TRBV11-3 and TRBJ2-3, with 9 bases matching TRBD2. Germline V gene sequence: CDR1 SGHNT, CDR2 YENEEA. Unmatched junction bases numbered 12, after V lost 5 bases and J lost 3 bases. The CDR3 covers 17 residues. CDR3 sequence reads: CASSPRGSGGGTDTQYF. The CDR3, as DNA: TGTGCCAGCAGCCCCCGGGGTAGCGGGGGAGGTACAGATACGCAGTATTTT.

The V call is TRBV6-5, the J call TRBJ2-5; D might be TRBD2 (6 bases). Trimming took off 3 bases at V and 2 bases at J, with 13 bases between the two ends. The CDR3 is made up of 15 amino acids. Germline V CDR1 and CDR2: MNHEY, SVGAGI. CDR3 DNA: TGTGCCAGCAGTTATAGCGCGGGGAGACAAGAGACCCAGTACTTC. The encoded protein is CASSYSAGRQETQYF.

The chain employs TRBV5-1 and TRBJ2-5; 10 nucleotides line up with TRBD2. CDR1 and CDR2 from the germline V gene are SGHRS and YFSETQ. Germline trimming cut 0 bases from V and 4 bases from J; bases unmatched to any gene: 3. This CDR3 spans 15 amino acids. CDR3 region: CASSLASGGSETQYF. CDR3 bases: TGCGCCAGCAGCTTGGCTAGCGGGGGATCAGAGACCCAGTACTTC. Filled out from reference TRBV5-1 and TRBJ2-5, the complete variable domain reads KAGVTQTPRYLIKTRGQQVTLSCSPISGHRSVSWYQQTPGQGLQFLFEYFSETQRNKGNFPGRFSGRQFSNSRSEMNVSTLELGDSALYLCASSLASGGSETQYFGPGTRLLVL.

The chain joins TRBV7-6 to TRBJ2-1; TRBD2 agrees at 7 bases. The CDR3 has 17 amino acids. The V and J ends lost 2 bases and 4 bases, in that order; junction bases with no gene match: 11. Germline V gives CDR1 SGHVS, CDR2 FNYEAQ. CDR3 sequence (DNA): TGTGCCAGCAGCTTACTAAGTCGAGCGGGGCTTTACAATGAGCAGTTCTTC. Translated, it gives CASSLLSRAGLYNEQFF.

Of note for this clone: A read error may account for a junction end that differs from germline. The chain links TRBV7-7 to TRBJ2-5; the D gene is possibly TRBD2 (5 bases). The germline CDR1 and CDR2 sequences are SSHAT and FNYEAQ (reference sequence). The CDR3 loop spans 15 amino acids. This chain's CDR3 is CASSLARGLGETQYF. The CDR3 DNA reads TGTGCTAGCAGCTTAGCCAGAGGGTTGGGAGAGACCCAGTACTTC.

V usage is TRBV4-3 and J usage is TRBJ1-5; D is unclear. Trimming shortened V by 0 bases and J by 4 bases, and 10 bases separated the two germline ends. CDR1 and CDR2 from the germline V gene are LGHNA and YSLEER. The CDR3 has 15 residues. CDR3 sequence: CASSQDRGSNQPQHF. CDR3 DNA: TGCGCCAGCAGCCAAGATCGAGGTTCTAATCAGCCCCAGCATTTT.

The chain uses TRBV7-9 and TRBJ2-7; TRBD2 aligns across 9 bases. From germline, CDR1 is SEHNR and CDR2 FQNEAQ (reference sequence). This CDR3 comprises 16 residues. With V trimmed by 2 bases and J by 4 bases, 9 bases remained unmatched. The CDR3 protein is CASSLYGGGAGYEQYF. As DNA, the CDR3 is TGTGCCAGCAGCTTATACGGCGGGGGGGCCGGATACGAGCAGTACTTC.

The rearrangement joins TRBV29-1 to TRBJ2-2; the D gene is possibly TRBD1 (5 bases). Germline values: CDR1 SQVTM, CDR2 ANQGSEA. Trimming shortened V by 6 bases and J by 2 bases, and 13 bases separated the two germline ends. The CDR3 sequence is 14 residues long. The chain's CDR3 is CSVRRGANTGELFF. CDR3 in DNA: TGCAGCGTGAGACGTGGGGCAAACACCGGGGAGCTGTTTTTT.

The chain links TRBV5-6 to TRBJ2-7; maybe TRBD2 (5 bases). Germline V gene sequence: CDR1 SGHDT, CDR2 YYEEEE. This CDR3 region has 13 residues. Trimming stripped 4 bases from V and 2 bases from J, with 10 bases between. The CDR3 is CASSPVGTYEQYF. The CDR3 DNA follows: TGTGCCAGCAGCCCGGTCGGGACCTACGAGCAGTACTTC.

This rearrangement joins TRBV6-2 or TRBV6-3 to TRBJ2-2, with a possible D match to TRBD1 (5 bases). The CDR3 totals 15 residues. Germline V CDR1 and CDR2: MNHEY, SVGEGT. The V end was cut by 3 bases, the J end by 1 base, with 9 bases between. The CDR3, as DNA: TGTGCCAGCAGTTATAAACAGGTGAACACCGGGGAGCTGTTTTTT. Translation gives CASSYKQVNTGELFF.

The chain is built from TRBV24-1 and TRBJ1-1; TRBD1 agrees at 7 bases. The CDR3 loop spans 14 amino acids. The J segment lost 6 bases and the V segment lost 2 bases, leaving 5 bases of the junction unmatched. Germline CDR1 KGHDR, CDR2 SFDVKD. CDR3: CATSDYFDRAEAFF. CDR3 DNA: TGTGCCACCAGTGATTATTTCGACAGGGCTGAAGCTTTCTTT.

The chain links TRBV3-1 (or the pseudogene TRBV3-2) to TRBJ2-5, with D uncertain. V shed 1 base and J shed 6 bases, with 3 bases lying between them. CDR1 and CDR2 (germline): LGHDT, YNNKEL (reference sequence). This CDR3 region has 11 residues. CDR3: CASSQVKTQYF. The CDR3 DNA is TGTGCCAGCAGCCAAGTCAAGACCCAGTACTTC.

The chain carries TRBV11-2 and TRBJ2-1; D perhaps matches TRBD2 (7 bases). Germline-derived CDR1 and CDR2 are SGHAT and FQNNGV. V was cut by 5 bases and J by 6 bases, with 20 bases left in between. This CDR3 contains 16 residues. CDR3 protein: CASSGKVAGAGNEQFF. The CDR3 DNA reads as TGTGCCAGCAGCGGCAAGGTGGCGGGGGCAGGCAATGAGCAGTTCTTC.

The chain recombines TRBV18 with TRBJ2-1, with unresolved D. Trimming shortened V by 2 bases and J by 12 bases, and 14 bases separated the two germline ends. The CDR3 has 13 amino acids. The germline gives CDR1 KGHSH, CDR2 LQKENI. This CDR3 is CASSPTSTVGQFF. The CDR3 DNA reads as TGTGCCAGCTCACCAACCTCAACAGTTGGGCAGTTCTTC.

The V gene is TRBV4-2, the J gene TRBJ2-1; 8 bases are a match to TRBD2. The CDR3 is 17 residues long. Germline V gene lookup returns CDR1 LGHNA and CDR2 YNFKEQ. V was clipped by 0 bases and J by 5 bases; unmatched bases: 9. Here the CDR3 DNA reads TGTGCCAGCAGCCAAGATTTTAGGGGGACTAGAAACAATGAGCAGTTCTTC. Translating gives CASSQDFRGTRNNEQFF.

This chain uses TRBV3-1 (or the pseudogene TRBV3-2) with TRBJ2-7; the D gene is possibly TRBD2 (5 bases). The CDR3 is 15 residues long. The germline V gene has CDR1 LGHDT and CDR2 YNNKEL (reference sequence). V lost 4 bases to trimming and J lost 2 bases, with 15 bases between them. CDR3 DNA: TGTGCCAGCAGCCCACGGGAAGGGCTAGCCTACGAGCAGTACTTC. Its translation: CASSPREGLAYEQYF.